This T cell receptor (beta chain) was profiled in a study of blood T cell repertoires in COVID-19. Study at large: PBMCs, B-cell-depleted T cells, or T cells provided the cDNA or gDNA that made up the material.

V shed 0 bases, J shed 3 bases, and the junction held 5 bases outside the gene matches. Germline V CDR1 and CDR2: MNHNS, SASEGT. CDR3 length: 15 amino acids. The table came from immunoSEQ multiplex PCR; TCRdb's copy has only in-frame clones and leaves some out. Here the sample spans roughly 180,000 clones, approximately 80% being singletons. The specimen was PBMCs or T cells enriched from blood (not recorded which). This chain uses TRBV6-1 with TRBJ2-7; 7 nucleotides agree with TRBD1. This clonotype was obtained from a man in his sixties who had been exposed to COVID-19. The CDR3 loop is CASSEASTGNYEQYF. In nucleotides, the CDR3 is TGTGCCAGCAGTGAAGCCTCGACAGGGAACTACGAGCAGTACTTC.